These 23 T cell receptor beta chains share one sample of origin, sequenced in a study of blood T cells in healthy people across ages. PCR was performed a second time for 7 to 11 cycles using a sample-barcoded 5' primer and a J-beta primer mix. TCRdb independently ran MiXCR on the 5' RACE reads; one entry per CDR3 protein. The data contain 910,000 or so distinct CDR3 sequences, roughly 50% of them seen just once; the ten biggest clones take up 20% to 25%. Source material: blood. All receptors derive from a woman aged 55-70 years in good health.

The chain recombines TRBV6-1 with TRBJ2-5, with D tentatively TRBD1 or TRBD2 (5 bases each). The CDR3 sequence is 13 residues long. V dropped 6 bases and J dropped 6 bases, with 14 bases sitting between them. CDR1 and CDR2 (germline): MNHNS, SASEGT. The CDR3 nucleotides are TGTGCCAGCAGCGCAGGGAGTCAACAGACCCAGTACTTC. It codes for CASSAGSQQTQYF.

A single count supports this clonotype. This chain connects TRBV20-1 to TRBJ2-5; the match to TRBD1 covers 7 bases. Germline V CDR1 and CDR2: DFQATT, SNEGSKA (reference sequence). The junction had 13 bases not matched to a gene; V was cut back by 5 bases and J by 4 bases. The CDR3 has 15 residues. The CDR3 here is CSAPPDRTGLETQYF. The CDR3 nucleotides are TGCAGTGCTCCTCCGGACAGGACGGGTTTAGAGACCCAGTACTTC.

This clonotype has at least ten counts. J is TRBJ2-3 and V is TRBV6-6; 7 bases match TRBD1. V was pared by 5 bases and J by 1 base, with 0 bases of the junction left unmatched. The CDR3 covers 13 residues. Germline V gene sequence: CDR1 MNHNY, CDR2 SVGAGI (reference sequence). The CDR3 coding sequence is TGTGCCAGCAGTGACAGGGGCACAGATACGCAGTATTTT. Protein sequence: CASSDRGTDTQYF.

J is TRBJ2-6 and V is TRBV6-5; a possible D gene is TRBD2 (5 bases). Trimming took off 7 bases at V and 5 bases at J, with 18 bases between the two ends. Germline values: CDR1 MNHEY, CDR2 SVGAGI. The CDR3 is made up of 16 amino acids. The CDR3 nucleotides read TGTGCCAGCACCCCCGGGGTCCAGGCTAGGGCCAACGTCCTGACTTTC. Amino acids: CASTPGVQARANVLTF.

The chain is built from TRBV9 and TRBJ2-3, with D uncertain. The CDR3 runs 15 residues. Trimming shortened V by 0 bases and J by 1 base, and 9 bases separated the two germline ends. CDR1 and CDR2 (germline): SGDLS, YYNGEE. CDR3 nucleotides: TGTGCCAGCAGCGTAGTCCCCGGAGGCACAGATACGCAGTATTTT. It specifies CASSVVPGGTDTQYF.

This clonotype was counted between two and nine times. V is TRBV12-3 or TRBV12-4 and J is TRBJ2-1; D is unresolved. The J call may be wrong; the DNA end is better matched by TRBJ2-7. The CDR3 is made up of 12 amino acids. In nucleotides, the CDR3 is TGTGCCAGCAGTCATCAACGCTACGAGCAGTACTTC. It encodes CASSHQRYEQYF.

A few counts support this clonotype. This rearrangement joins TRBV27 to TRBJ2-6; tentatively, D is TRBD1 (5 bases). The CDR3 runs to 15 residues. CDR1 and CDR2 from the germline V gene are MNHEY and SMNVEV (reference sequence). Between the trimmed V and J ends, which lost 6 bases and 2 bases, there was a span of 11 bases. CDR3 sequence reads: CASRDTNPGANVLTF. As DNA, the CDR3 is TGTGCCAGCAGGGACACTAACCCTGGGGCCAACGTCCTGACTTTC.

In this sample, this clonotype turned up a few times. CDR3 in DNA: TGTGCCAGCAGGGGGACTAGCGGACCCTACGAGCAGTACTTC. Translated: CASRGTSGPYEQYF. The rearrangement joins TRBV7-2 to TRBJ2-7; 11 positions agree with TRBD2. CDR3 length: 14 residues. Germline CDR1 SGHTA, CDR2 FQGNSA. J was trimmed by 2 bases and V by 6 bases; bases with no gene match: 3. Variable domain in full (rest from reference TRBV7-2 and TRBJ2-7): GAGVSQSPSNKVTEKGKDVELRCDPISGHTALYWYRQSLGQGLEFLIYFQGNSAPDKSGLPSDRFSAERTGGSVSTLTIQRTQQEDSAVYLCASRGTSGPYEQYFGPGTRLTVT.

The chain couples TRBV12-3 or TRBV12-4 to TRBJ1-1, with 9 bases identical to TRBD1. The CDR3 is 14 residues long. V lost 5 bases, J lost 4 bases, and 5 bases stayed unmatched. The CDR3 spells CASSQTGGGTEAFF. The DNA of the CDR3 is TGTGCCAGCAGTCAGACAGGGGGGGGCACTGAAGCTTTCTTT.

CDR3 bases: TGCAGTGCTAGAGAAAACTCGCTAGCGGGGGGGACAGATACGCAGTATTTT. This sequence encodes CSARENSLAGGTDTQYF. V usage is TRBV20-1 and J usage is TRBJ2-3; 12 bases line up with TRBD2. Germline assignment: CDR1 DFQATT and CDR2 SNEGSKA (reference sequence). This CDR3 region has 17 residues. J lost 3 bases, V lost 0 bases, and 7 bases had no gene match.

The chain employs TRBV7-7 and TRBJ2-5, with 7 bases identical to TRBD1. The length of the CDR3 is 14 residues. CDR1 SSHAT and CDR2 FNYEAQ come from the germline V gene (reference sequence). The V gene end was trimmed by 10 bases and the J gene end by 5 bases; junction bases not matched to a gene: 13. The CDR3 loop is CAIQPISGQETQYF. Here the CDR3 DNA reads TGTGCCATCCAGCCAATCTCGGGACAGGAGACCCAGTACTTC.

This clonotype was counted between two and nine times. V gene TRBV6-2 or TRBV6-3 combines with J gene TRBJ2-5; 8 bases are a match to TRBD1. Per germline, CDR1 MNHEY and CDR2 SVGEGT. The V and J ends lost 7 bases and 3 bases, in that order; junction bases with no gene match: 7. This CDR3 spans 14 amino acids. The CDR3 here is CASNPGTGKETQYF. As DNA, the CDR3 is TGTGCCAGCAACCCCGGGACAGGAAAAGAGACCCAGTACTTC.

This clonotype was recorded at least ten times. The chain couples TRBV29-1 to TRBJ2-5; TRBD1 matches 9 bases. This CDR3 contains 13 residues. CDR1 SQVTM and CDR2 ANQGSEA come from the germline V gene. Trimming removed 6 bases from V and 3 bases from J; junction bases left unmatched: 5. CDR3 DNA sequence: TGCAGCGTGGTACAGGGGGCCGAAGAGACCCAGTACTTC. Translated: CSVVQGAEETQYF.

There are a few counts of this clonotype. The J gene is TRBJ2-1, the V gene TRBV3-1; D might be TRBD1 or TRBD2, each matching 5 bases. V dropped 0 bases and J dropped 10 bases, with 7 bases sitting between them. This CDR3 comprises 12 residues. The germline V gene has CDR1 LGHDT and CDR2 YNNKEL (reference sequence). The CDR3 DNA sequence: TGTGCCAGCAGCCAAGAGGGACCGGAGCAGTTCTTC. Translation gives CASSQEGPEQFF.

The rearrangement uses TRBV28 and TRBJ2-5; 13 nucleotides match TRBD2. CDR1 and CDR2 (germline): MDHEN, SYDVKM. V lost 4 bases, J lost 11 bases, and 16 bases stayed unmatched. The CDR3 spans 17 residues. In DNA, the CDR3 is TGTGCCAGCAGTTCACGGGCCACGACTAGCGGGAGGCAGGAGCAGTACTTC. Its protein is CASSSRATTSGRQEQYF.

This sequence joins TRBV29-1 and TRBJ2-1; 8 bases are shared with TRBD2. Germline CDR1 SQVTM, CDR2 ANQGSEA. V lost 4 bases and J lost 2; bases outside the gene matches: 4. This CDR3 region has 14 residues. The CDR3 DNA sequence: TGCAGCGTTGCGGGGGGGGGGACCTACAATGAGCAGTTCTTC. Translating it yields CSVAGGGTYNEQFF.

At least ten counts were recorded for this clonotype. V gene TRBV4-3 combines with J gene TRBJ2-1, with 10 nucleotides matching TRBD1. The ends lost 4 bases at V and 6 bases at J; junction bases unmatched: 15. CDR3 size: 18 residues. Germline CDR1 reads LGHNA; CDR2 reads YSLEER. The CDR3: CASSRSIWPGQGFNEQFF. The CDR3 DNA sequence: TGCGCCAGCAGCCGTTCCATCTGGCCGGGACAGGGGTTCAATGAGCAGTTCTTC.

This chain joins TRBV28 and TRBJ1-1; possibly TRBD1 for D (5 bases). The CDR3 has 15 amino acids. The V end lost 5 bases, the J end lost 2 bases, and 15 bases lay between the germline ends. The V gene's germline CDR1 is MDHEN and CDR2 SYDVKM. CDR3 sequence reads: CASSEPLGHNTEAFF. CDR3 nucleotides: TGTGCCAGCAGTGAGCCGTTAGGACACAACACTGAAGCTTTCTTT.

The CDR3 sequence: CASGPGLAGALQYF. CDR3 DNA sequence: TGTGCCAGCGGACCGGGACTAGCGGGAGCTCTGCAGTATTTT. The chain joins TRBV27 to TRBJ2-3; 14 positions agree with TRBD2. Germline V gene sequence: CDR1 MNHEY, CDR2 SMNVEV (reference sequence). V dropped 8 bases and J dropped 11; count of bases not matched to a gene: 9. The CDR3 consists of 14 residues.

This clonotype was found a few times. The CDR3 spells CASSFTGGDSPLHF. CDR3 nucleotides: TGTGCCAGCAGTTTTACAGGGGGCGATTCACCCCTCCACTTT. The V call is TRBV12-3 or TRBV12-4, the J call TRBJ1-6, with 9 positions matching TRBD1. The junction had 2 bases not matched to a gene; V was cut back by 3 bases and J by 8 bases. The CDR3 sequence is 14 residues long.

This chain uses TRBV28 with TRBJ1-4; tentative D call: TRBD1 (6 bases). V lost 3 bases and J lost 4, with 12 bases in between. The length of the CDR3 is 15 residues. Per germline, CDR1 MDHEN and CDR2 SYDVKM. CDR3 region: CASSFAGTNNEKLFF. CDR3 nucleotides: TGTGCCAGCAGTTTTGCCGGGACAAATAATGAAAAACTGTTTTTT.

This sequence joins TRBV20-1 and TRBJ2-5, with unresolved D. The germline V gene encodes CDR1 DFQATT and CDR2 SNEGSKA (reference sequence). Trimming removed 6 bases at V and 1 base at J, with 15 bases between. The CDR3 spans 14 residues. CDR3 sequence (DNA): TGCAGTGCGGAAAATAGCAGACCCCAAGAGACCCAGTACTTC. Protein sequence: CSAENSRPQETQYF.

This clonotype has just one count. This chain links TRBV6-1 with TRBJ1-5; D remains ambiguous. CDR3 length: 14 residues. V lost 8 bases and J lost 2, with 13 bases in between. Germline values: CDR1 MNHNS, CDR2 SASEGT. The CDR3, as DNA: TGTGCCAGCGGAACTTGGAGGGGCAATCAGCCCCAGCATTTT. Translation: CASGTWRGNQPQHF.